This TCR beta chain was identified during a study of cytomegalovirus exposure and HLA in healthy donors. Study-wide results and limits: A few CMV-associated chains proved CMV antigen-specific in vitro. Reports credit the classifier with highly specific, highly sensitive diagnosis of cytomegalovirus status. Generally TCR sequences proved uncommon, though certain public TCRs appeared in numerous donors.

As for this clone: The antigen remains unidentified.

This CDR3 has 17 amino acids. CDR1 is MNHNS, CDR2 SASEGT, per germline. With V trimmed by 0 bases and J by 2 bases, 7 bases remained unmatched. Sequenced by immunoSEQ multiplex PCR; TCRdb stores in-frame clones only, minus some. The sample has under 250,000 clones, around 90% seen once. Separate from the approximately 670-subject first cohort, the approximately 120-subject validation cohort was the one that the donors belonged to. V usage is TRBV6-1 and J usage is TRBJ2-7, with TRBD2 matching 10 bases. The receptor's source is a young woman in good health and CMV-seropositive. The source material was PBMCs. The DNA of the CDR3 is TGTGCCAGCAGTGAAGCGGTGACTAGCGGGCTCCCCTACGAGCAGTACTTC. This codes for CASSEAVTSGLPYEQYF.